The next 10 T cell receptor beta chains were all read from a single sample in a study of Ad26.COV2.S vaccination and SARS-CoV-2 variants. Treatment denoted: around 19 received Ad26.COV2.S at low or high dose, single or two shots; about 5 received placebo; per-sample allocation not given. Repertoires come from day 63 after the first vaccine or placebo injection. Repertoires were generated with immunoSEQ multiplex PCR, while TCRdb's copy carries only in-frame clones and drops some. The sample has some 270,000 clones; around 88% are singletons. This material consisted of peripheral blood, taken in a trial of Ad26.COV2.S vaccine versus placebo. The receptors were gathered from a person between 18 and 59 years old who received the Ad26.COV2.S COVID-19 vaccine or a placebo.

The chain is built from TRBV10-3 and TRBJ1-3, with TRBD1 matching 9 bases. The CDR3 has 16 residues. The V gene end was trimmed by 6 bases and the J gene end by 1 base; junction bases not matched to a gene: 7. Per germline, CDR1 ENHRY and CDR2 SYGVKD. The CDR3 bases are TGTGCCATCAGACCCGGGACAGGGACGTCTGGAAACACCATATATTTT. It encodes CAIRPGTGTSGNTIYF.

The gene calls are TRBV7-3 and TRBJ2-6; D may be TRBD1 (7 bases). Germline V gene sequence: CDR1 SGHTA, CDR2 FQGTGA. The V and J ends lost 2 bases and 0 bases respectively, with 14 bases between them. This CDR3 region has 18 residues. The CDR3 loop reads CASSLGGGGISGANVLTF. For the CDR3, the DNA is TGTGCCAGCAGCTTAGGAGGGGGCGGTATCTCTGGGGCCAACGTCCTGACTTTC.

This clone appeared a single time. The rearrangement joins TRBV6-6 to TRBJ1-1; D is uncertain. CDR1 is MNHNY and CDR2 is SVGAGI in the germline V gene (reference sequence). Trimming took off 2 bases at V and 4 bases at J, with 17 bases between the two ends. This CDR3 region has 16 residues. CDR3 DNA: TGTGCCAGCAGTTACCCCCCAAGCCAGCAGGCCACTGAAGCTTTCTTT. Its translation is CASSYPPSQQATEAFF.

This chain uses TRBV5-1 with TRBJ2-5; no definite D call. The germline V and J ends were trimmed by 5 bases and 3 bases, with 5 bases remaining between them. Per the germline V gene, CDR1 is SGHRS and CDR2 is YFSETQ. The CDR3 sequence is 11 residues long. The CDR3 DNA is TGCGCCAGCAGGGACGAAGAGACCCAGTACTTC. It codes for CASRDEETQYF.

The CDR3 loop is CASTMDGSSGNTIYF. In nucleotides, the CDR3 is TGTGCCAGCACCATGGACGGTTCCTCTGGAAACACCATATATTTT. The chain links TRBV28 to TRBJ1-3, with unresolved D. V lost 7 bases, J lost 0 bases, and 13 bases lay in between. Germline CDR1 is MDHEN and CDR2 is SYDVKM. This CDR3 is built from 15 residues.

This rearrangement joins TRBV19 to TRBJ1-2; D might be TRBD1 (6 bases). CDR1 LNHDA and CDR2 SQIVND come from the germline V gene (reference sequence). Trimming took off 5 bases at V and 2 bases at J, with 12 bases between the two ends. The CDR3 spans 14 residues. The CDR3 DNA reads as TGTGCCAGTAGTGGCCGGACAGAGAACTATGGCTACACCTTC. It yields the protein CASSGRTENYGYTF.

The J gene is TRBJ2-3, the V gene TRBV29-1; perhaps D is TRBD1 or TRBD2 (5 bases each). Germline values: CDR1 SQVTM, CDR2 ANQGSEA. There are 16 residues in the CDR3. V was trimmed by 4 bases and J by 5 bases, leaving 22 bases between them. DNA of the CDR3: TGCAGCGTTGGAAATCCCAGTATAGGGGCGGGAGATACGCAGTATTTT. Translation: CSVGNPSIGAGDTQYF.

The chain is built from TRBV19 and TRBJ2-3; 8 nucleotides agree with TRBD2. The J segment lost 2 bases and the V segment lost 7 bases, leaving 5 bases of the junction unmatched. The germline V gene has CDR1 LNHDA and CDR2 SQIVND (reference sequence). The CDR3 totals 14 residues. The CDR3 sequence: CASKVAGLTDTQYF. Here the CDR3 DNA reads TGTGCCAGTAAAGTAGCGGGGCTCACAGATACGCAGTATTTT.

The CDR3 loop is CASSLAASRHNEQFF. CDR3 sequence (DNA): TGTGCCAGCAGCTTAGCGGCTAGCAGACACAATGAGCAGTTCTTC. This chain joins TRBV7-2 and TRBJ2-1, with D perhaps TRBD2 (5 bases). CDR3 length: 15 residues. Germline assignment: CDR1 SGHTA and CDR2 FQGNSA. Trimming cost V 0 bases and J 5 bases, with 11 bases left between them.

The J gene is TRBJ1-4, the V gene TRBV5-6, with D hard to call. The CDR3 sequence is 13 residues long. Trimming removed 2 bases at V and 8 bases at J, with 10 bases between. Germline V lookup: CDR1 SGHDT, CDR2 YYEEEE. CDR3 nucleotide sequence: TGTGCCAGCAGCTTTCCTTTGGGGGAAAAACTGTTTTTT. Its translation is CASSFPLGEKLFF.